This T cell receptor beta chain stems from a study of cytomegalovirus exposure and HLA in healthy donors. CDR3 size: 13 residues. Trimming cost V 6 bases and J 3 bases, with 9 bases left between them. Germline lookup yields CDR1 MNHNY and CDR2 SVGAGI (reference sequence). It was with 60 Vbeta and 13 Jbeta primers that the PCR ran. Sequenced by immunoSEQ multiplex PCR; TCRdb stores in-frame clones only, minus some. This sample's table reports 200,000 or so clones. The sequenced sample was PBMCs. This clonotype originated in a boy aged 5-17 years in good health and CMV-seronegative. The V call is TRBV6-6, the J call TRBJ1-5; D is uncertain. CDR3: CASRDTANQPQHF. DNA of the CDR3: TGTGCCAGCAGAGACACAGCCAATCAGCCCCAGCATTTT.